These T cell receptor beta chains were read from a single sample in a study of control samples from healthy donors and cancer patients. TCRdb's copy holds only in-frame clones and misses some; the assay was immunoSEQ multiplex PCR. The table has roughly 60,000 clones, roughly 94% seen once. The specimen sequenced was blood. These receptors originate from a man younger than 45 in good health. CDR3s include the opening cysteine and the closing phenylalanine or tryptophan. D genes are given only for firm matches. Clone size is stated in some rows and not others, as once, few, many or a class when expanded.

v_gene	d_gene	abundance	j_gene	CDR3nt	CDR3aa
TRBV4-3	TRBD1	NA	TRBJ1-6	TGCGCCAGCAGCCTCGGACAGGACCTTAATTCACCCCTCCACTTT	CASSLGQDLNSPLHF
TRBV13	NA	NA	TRBJ2-1	TGTGCCAGCAGCTTCGGAAATGAGCAGTTCTTC	CASSFGNEQFF
TRBV27	NA	NA	TRBJ1-5	TGTGCCAGCAGGCGGCGATCTGAGCCCCAGCATTTT	CASRRRSEPQHF
TRBV15	NA	NA	TRBJ2-7	TGTGCCACCAGCAGAGGGGGACCCCCGAGAGCCCATGAGCAGTACTTC	CATSRGGPPRAHEQYF
TRBV27	NA	NA	TRBJ2-3	TGTGCCAGCAGTTTTAGGACCACAGATACGCAGTATTTT	CASSFRTTDTQYF
TRBV21-1	NA	NA	TRBJ2-2	TGTGCCAGCAGCTCACTGGGGCGTACCGGGGAGCTGTTTTTT	CASSSLGRTGELFF
TRBV5-6	NA	NA	TRBJ1-6	TGTGCCAGCAGCTTGGGACGGGTTTCACCCCTCCACTTT	CASSLGRVSPLHF
TRBV7-9	TRBD1	once	TRBJ1-2	TGTGCCAGCAGCTTGGGACAGCCCTATGGCTACACCTTC	CASSLGQPYGYTF
TRBV29-1	NA	NA	TRBJ1-2	TGCAGCGTTGAAAACCTGCAGCTTGCTAACTATGGCTACACCTTC	CSVENLQLANYGYTF
TRBV28	TRBD2	NA	TRBJ2-3	TGTGCCAGCAGTTTTCTCCCTTTTGCCTCACTCCGCACTAGCGCGAGCACAGATACGCAGTATTTT	CASSFLPFASLRTSASTDTQYF
TRBV5-4	NA	NA	TRBJ1-1	TGTGCCAGCAGCTCCGGACGGGCCTGGAGGGGGTTGAACACTGAAGCTTTCTTT	CASSSGRAWRGLNTEAFF
TRBV12-3/TRBV12-4	NA	NA	TRBJ1-2	TGTGCCAGCAGGGGGGGTGGCTATGGCTACACCTTC	CASRGGGYGYTF
TRBV29-1	TRBD1	NA	TRBJ1-2	TGCAGCGTTGGACAGGGTAACTATGGCTACACCTTC	CSVGQGNYGYTF
TRBV4-1	NA	once	TRBJ1-1	TGCGCCAGCAGCCAAGAGGGACAATTAATTTTTCGGGTTCCTGAAGCTTTCTTT	CASSQEGQLIFRVPEAFF
TRBV24-1	TRBD1	NA	TRBJ1-5	TGTGCCACCACCCACTCTACCGGGACAGGGGGCTCTGGGCTAAATCAGCCCCAGCATTTT	CATTHSTGTGGSGLNQPQHF
TRBV4-1	NA	NA	TRBJ2-2	TGCGCCAGCAGCTTAGAGTGGTTCAGGGAGCTGTTTTTT	CASSLEWFRELFF
TRBV7-9	NA	NA	TRBJ2-1	TGTGCCAGCAGCTCACCCAGGCCCCCCGCCTCCTACAATGAGCAGTTCTTC	CASSSPRPPASYNEQFF
TRBV7-8	NA	once	TRBJ2-1	TGTGCCAGCAGCCAGGACAGTAATGAGCAGTTCTTC	CASSQDSNEQFF
TRBV7-9	TRBD1	NA	TRBJ1-5	TGTGCCAGCAGCCCCCCGGACAGGGAGGCCCAGCATTTT	CASSPPDREAQHF
TRBV5-6	NA	few	TRBJ2-7	TGTGCCAGCAGCTTGGTGGCCGGGAATTTCTACGAGCAGTACTTC	CASSLVAGNFYEQYF
TRBV7-2	NA	NA	TRBJ1-4	TGTGCCAGCAGCTTAGAACGGCGAGCGGAAAAACTGTTTTTT	CASSLERRAEKLFF
TRBV10-3	TRBD1	NA	TRBJ2-6	TGTGCCATCAGTGAGTCCCCGGGACAGGGAGGTGGGGCCAACGTCCTGACTTTC	CAISESPGQGGGANVLTF
TRBV18	NA	NA	TRBJ1-5	TGTGCCAGCTCAACAGGGATTGGGAATCAGCCCCAGCATTTT	CASSTGIGNQPQHF
TRBV5-1	TRBD1	NA	TRBJ1-1	TGCGCCAGCAGCCCGACAGGGGACACTGAAGCTTTCTTT	CASSPTGDTEAFF
TRBV7-8	NA	NA	TRBJ2-1	TGTGCCAGCAGCTTAGCTGGGTCCCACGCCTGGTTCTTC	CASSLAGSHAWFF
TRBV9	NA	NA	TRBJ2-1	TGTGCCAGCAGCGTATCAGCAGCCTCCTACAATGAGCAGTTCTTC	CASSVSAASYNEQFF
TRBV7-2	NA	NA	TRBJ2-5	TGTGCCAGCAGCCGTGCCGGATGGGAGACCCAGTACTTC	CASSRAGWETQYF
TRBV19	NA	few	TRBJ2-1	TGTGCCAGTAGTAACACAGGGAGGGTCAATGAGCAGTTCTTC	CASSNTGRVNEQFF
TRBV5-4	NA	NA	TRBJ1-4	TGTGCCAGCAGCTTGGACCTAGATGAAAAACTGTTTTTT	CASSLDLDEKLFF
TRBV5-4	NA	NA	TRBJ2-5	TGTGCCAGCAGCGCCCCCTTAGGTGGGGCAGAGACCCAGTACTTC	CASSAPLGGAETQYF
TRBV30	NA	NA	TRBJ1-2	TGTGCCTGGAGCGGGGGTGTAAATGGCTACACCTTC	CAWSGGVNGYTF
TRBV29-1	NA	NA	TRBJ2-6	TGCAGCGTTACGACCAACTCTGGGGCCAACGTCCTGACTTTC	CSVTTNSGANVLTF